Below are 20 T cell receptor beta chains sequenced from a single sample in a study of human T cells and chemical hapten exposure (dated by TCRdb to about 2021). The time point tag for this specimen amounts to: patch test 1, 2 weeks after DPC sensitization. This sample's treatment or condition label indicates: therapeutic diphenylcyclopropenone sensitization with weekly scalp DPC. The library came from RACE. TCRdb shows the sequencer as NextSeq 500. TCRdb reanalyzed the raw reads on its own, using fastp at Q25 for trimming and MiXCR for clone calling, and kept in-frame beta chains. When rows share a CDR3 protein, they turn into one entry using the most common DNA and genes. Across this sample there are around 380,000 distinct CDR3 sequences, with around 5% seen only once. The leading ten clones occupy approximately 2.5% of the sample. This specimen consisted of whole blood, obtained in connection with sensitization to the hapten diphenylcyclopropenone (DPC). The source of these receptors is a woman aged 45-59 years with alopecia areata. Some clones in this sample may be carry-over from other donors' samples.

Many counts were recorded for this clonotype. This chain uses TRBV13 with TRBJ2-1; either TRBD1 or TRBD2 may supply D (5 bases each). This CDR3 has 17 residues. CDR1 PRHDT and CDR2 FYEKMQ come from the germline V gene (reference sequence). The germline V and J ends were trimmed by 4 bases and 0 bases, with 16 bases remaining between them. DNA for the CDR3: TGTGCCAGCAGCTCCCCCCCGGGGACCAGCTCCTACAATGAGCAGTTCTTC. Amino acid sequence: CASSSPPGTSSYNEQFF. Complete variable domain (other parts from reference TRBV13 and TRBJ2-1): AAGVIQSPRHLIKEKRETATLKCYPIPRHDTVYWYQQGPGQDPQFLISFYEKMQSDKGSIPDRFSAQQFSDYHSELNMSSLELGDSALYFCASSSPPGTSSYNEQFFGPGTRLTVL.

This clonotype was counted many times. CDR3 nucleotide sequence: TGCGCCAGCAGCATCACAGTTGGGGGAAATCAGCCCCAGCATTTT. It encodes CASSITVGGNQPQHF. This chain links TRBV5-1 with TRBJ1-5; possible D gene TRBD1, 5 bases. CDR1 and CDR2 (germline): SGHRS, YFSETQ. Trimming cost V 4 bases and J 4 bases, with 15 bases left between them. The CDR3 runs 15 residues.

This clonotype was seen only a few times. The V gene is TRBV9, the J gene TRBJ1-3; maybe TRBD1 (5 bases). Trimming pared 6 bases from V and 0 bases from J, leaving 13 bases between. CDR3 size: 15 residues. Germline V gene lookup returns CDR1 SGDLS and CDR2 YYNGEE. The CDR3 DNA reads TGTGCCAGCAACCCATCAGGGAGCTCTGGAAACACCATATATTTT. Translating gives CASNPSGSSGNTIYF.

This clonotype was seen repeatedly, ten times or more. Here the CDR3 DNA reads TGTGCCAGCAGCTTAGAGGGGTTGATCGTATCTGAAGCTTTCTTT. Its translation: CASSLEGLIVSEAFF. The chain is built from TRBV11-2 and TRBJ1-1; D uncertain. Germline V gene sequence: CDR1 SGHAT, CDR2 FQNNGV. The V and J ends lost 0 bases and 6 bases respectively, with 14 bases between them. CDR3 length: 15 amino acids.

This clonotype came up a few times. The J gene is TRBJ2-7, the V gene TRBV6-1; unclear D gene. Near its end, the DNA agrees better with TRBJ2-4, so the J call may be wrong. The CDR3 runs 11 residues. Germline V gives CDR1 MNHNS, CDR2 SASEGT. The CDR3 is CASSETPIQYF. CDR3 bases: TGTGCCAGCAGTGAAACCCCCATTCAGTACTTC.

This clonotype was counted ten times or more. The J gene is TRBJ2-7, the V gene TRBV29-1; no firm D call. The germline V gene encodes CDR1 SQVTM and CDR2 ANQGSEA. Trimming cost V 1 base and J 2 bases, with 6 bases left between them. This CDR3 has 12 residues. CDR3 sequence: CSVEVRPYEQYF. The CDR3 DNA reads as TGCAGCGTTGAAGTGCGGCCCTACGAGCAGTACTTC.

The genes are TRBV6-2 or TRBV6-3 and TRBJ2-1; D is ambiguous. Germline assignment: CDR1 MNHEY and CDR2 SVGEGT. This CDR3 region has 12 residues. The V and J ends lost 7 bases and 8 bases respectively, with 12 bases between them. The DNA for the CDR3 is TGTGCCAGCACCGAAGCGAATCATGAGCAGTTCTTC. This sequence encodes CASTEANHEQFF.

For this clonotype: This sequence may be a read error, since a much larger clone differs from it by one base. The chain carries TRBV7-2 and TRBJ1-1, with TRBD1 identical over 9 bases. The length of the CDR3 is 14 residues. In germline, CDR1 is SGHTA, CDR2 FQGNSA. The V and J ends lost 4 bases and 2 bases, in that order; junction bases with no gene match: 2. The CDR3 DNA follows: TGTACCAGCAGCTGGGGACAGGGAAACACTGAAGCTTTCTTT. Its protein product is CTSSWGQGNTEAFF.

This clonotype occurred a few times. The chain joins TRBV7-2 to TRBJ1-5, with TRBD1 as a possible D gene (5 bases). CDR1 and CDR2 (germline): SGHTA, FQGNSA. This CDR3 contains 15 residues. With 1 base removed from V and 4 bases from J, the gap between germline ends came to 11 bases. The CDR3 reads CASSLEGLFNQPQHF. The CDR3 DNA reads TGTGCCAGCAGCTTAGAGGGACTATTTAATCAGCCCCAGCATTTT.

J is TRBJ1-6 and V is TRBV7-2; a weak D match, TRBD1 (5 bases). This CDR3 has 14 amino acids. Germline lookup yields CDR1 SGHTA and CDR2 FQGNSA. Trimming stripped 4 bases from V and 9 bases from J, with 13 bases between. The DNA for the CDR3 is TGTGCCAGCAGCTCCGGGACCGCTTTTTCACCCCTCCACTTT. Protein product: CASSSGTAFSPLHF.

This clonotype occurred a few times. The CDR3 spells CASSWGFGTEAFF. CDR3 DNA: TGTGCCAGCAGTTGGGGGTTCGGGACTGAAGCTTTCTTT. The chain recombines TRBV27 with TRBJ1-1, with a possible D match to TRBD1 (5 bases). The ends were cut back, 4 bases at V and 5 bases at J, with 11 bases in the middle. The CDR3 is 13 amino acids. Per the germline V gene, CDR1 is MNHEY and CDR2 is SMNVEV (reference sequence).

CDR3 nucleotides: TGTGCCAGCAGAGCGAGCGGGGGGTTTTACGAGCAGTACTTC. As protein: CASRASGGFYEQYF. The rearrangement joins TRBV2 to TRBJ2-7; 9 positions agree with TRBD2. CDR3 length equals 14 residues. Trimming cost V 6 bases and J 4 bases; bases outside gene matches: 7. The germline CDR1 and CDR2 sequences are SNHLY and FYNNEI.

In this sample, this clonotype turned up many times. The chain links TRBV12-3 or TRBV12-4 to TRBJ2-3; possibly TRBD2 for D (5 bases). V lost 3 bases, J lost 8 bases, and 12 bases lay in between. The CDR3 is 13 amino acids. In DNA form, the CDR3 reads TGTGCCAGCAGTTTGAAGACCAGCGGTACGCAGTATTTT. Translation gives CASSLKTSGTQYF.

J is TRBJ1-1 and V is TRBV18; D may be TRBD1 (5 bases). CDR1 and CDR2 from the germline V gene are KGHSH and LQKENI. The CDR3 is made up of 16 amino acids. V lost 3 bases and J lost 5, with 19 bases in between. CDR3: CASSPLALQGLTEAFF. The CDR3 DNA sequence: TGTGCCAGCTCACCCCTGGCTTTGCAGGGTCTTACTGAAGCTTTCTTT.

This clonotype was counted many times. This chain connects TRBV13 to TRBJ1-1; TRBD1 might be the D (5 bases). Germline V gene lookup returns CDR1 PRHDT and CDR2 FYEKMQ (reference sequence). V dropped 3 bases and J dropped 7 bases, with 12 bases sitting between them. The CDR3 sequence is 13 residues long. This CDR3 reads CASSFQGKGEAFF. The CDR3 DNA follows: TGTGCCAGCAGCTTCCAGGGTAAGGGTGAAGCTTTCTTT.

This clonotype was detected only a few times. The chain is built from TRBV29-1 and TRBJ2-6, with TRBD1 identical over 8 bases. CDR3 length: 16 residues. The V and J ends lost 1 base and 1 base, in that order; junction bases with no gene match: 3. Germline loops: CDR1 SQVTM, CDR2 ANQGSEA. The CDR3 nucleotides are TGCAGCGTTGAAGTTAGGACAGGGTCTGGGGCCAACGTCCTGACTTTC. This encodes CSVEVRTGSGANVLTF.

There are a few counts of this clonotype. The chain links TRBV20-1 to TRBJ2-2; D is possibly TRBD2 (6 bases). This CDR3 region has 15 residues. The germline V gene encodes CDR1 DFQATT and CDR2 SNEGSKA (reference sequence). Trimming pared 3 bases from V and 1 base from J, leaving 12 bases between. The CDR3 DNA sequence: TGCAGTGCTAGTATCCTAGCGAAGAACACCGGGGAGCTGTTTTTT. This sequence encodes CSASILAKNTGELFF.

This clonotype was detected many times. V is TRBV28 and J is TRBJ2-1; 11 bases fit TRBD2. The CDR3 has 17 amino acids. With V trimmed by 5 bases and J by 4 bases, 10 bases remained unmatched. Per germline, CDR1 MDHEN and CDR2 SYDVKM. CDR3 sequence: CASSPRLAGSQYNEQFF. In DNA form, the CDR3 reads TGTGCCAGCAGTCCACGACTAGCGGGAAGCCAATACAATGAGCAGTTCTTC.

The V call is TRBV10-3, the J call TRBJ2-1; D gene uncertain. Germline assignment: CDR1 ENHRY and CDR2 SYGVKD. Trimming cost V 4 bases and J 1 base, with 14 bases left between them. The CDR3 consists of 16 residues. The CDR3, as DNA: TGTGCCATCAGTGGAGGCCGGAAAGGGTCCTACAATGAGCAGTTCTTC. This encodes CAISGGRKGSYNEQFF.

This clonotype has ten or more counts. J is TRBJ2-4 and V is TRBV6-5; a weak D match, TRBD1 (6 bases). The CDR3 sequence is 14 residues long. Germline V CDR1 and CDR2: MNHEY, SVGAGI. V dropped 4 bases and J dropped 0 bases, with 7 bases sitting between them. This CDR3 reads CASSFRGAKNIQYF. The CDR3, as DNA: TGTGCCAGCAGTTTCAGGGGAGCCAAAAACATTCAGTACTTC.